Listed here are 20 T cell receptor beta chains from one sample, sequenced in a study of OX40 agonist ivuxolimab in advanced cancers. TCRdb's table, derived via immunoSEQ multiplex PCR, lists solely in-frame clones and lacks some. The top ten hold approximately 0.8% of the sample, which has roughly 67,000 clones, 85% to 90% seen once. This specimen was CD4+ or CD8+ T cells sorted from blood, taken in a trial of the OX40 agonist ivuxolimab. Receptors originate from an adult with an advanced solid tumor such as melanoma, head and neck, liver or kidney cancer.

The chain is built from TRBV13 and TRBJ2-4; TRBD2 agrees at 7 bases. The CDR3 has 14 residues. Germline lookup yields CDR1 PRHDT and CDR2 FYEKMQ (reference sequence). V lost 4 bases to trimming and J lost 1 base; unmatched junction nucleotides: 1. The CDR3 reads CASSSGGAKNIQYF. CDR3 coding DNA: TGTGCCAGCAGCTCCGGGGGGGCCAAAAACATTCAGTACTTC.

The genes are TRBV5-1 and TRBJ2-5; 8 bases are a match to TRBD1. This CDR3 is built from 14 residues. From germline, CDR1 is SGHRS and CDR2 YFSETQ. V was clipped by 0 bases and J by 5 bases; unmatched bases: 3. CDR3 DNA: TGCGCCAGCAGCTTGGGCAGGGGGCGGGAGACCCAGTACTTC. Protein product: CASSLGRGRETQYF.

About this clone: One end of the junction fails to match germline, which may point to a read error. The rearrangement uses TRBV28 and TRBJ1-4; possibly TRBD1 for D (6 bases). CDR3 length equals 12 residues. The germline CDR1 and CDR2 sequences are MDHEN and SYDVKM. In nucleotides, the CDR3 is TGTGCCTGCAGGGGCGTGGGTGAAAAACTGTTTTTT. Protein: CACRGVGEKLFF.

The chain recombines TRBV10-3 with TRBJ1-3; 8 bases are shared with TRBD1. The length of the CDR3 is 16 residues. The germline V gene has CDR1 ENHRY and CDR2 SYGVKD. V was pared by 4 bases and J by 4 bases, with 9 bases of the junction left unmatched. For the CDR3, the DNA is TGTGCCATCAGTGGCCCCGGACAGGGAACCGGAAACACCATATATTTT. Protein product: CAISGPGQGTGNTIYF.

The chain combines TRBV6-6 with TRBJ2-5; TRBD2 matches 10 bases. CDR3 length: 15 amino acids. CDR1 and CDR2 (germline): MNHNY, SVGAGI (reference sequence). The V gene end was trimmed by 7 bases and the J gene end by 1 base; junction bases not matched to a gene: 6. CDR3 loop: CASNQGLAIQETQYF. CDR3 coding DNA: TGTGCCAGCAACCAGGGACTAGCGATCCAAGAGACCCAGTACTTC.

The rearrangement joins TRBV27 to TRBJ2-7, with 7 bases matching TRBD1. The germline V gene encodes CDR1 MNHEY and CDR2 SMNVEV (reference sequence). Losses at the gene ends were 5 bases for V and 5 bases for J; bases not matched to a gene: 15. The CDR3 contains 16 residues. In DNA form, the CDR3 reads TGTGCCAGCAGTCCCACCCCGACAGGGACGGTGAACGAGCAGTACTTC. It translates to CASSPTPTGTVNEQYF.

The count of this clone is one. The rearrangement uses TRBV5-1 and TRBJ1-3; 10 nucleotides line up with TRBD1. The germline V gene has CDR1 SGHRS and CDR2 YFSETQ. Trimming at V came to 3 bases and at J to 2 bases, leaving 2 bases not matched to a gene. The CDR3 consists of 15 residues. CDR3 in DNA: TGCGCCAGCAGCTCAGGGACAGGGGCTGGAAACACCATATATTTT. It yields the protein CASSSGTGAGNTIYF.

J is TRBJ2-7 and V is TRBV5-1; maybe TRBD1 (6 bases). The CDR3 is made up of 14 amino acids. V gave up 7 bases and J gave up 6 bases, with 20 bases separating them. Germline V CDR1 and CDR2: SGHRS, YFSETQ. In DNA form, the CDR3 reads TGCGCCAGCCGATTGCGACAGGAGCTTGGCGAGCAGTACTTC. Translated, it gives CASRLRQELGEQYF.

The genes are TRBV15 and TRBJ1-4; tentative D call: TRBD1 (5 bases). This CDR3 contains 11 residues. The germline V gene encodes CDR1 LNHNV and CDR2 YYDKDF (reference sequence). V was shortened by 5 bases and J by 10 bases, with 8 bases between the two germline ends. DNA of the CDR3: TGTGCCACCAGCGGGGGGGGAAAACTGTTTTTT. Amino acid sequence: CATSGGGKLFF.

The chain recombines TRBV7-9 with TRBJ2-5; 14 positions agree with TRBD2. The germline gives CDR1 SEHNR, CDR2 FQNEAQ (reference sequence). CDR3 length: 16 amino acids. Losses at the gene ends were 5 bases for V and 5 bases for J; bases not matched to a gene: 7. CDR3 protein: CASSTGLAGGRETQYF. CDR3 DNA sequence: TGTGCCAGCAGCACCGGACTAGCGGGGGGCAGGGAGACCCAGTACTTC.

This chain connects TRBV5-8 to TRBJ1-6; D may be TRBD1 (5 bases). V was trimmed by 3 bases and J by 7 bases, leaving 14 bases between them. Germline CDR1 is SGHTS and CDR2 is YDEGEE. The CDR3 consists of 15 residues. CDR3 residues: CASSSTGGRNSPLHF. The CDR3 region has the DNA TGTGCCAGCAGCTCTACCGGGGGTCGGAATTCACCCCTCCACTTT.

This sequence joins TRBV6-5 and TRBJ2-6; tentatively, D is TRBD2 (5 bases). From germline, CDR1 is MNHEY and CDR2 SVGAGI. Trimming took off 6 bases at V and 0 bases at J, with 9 bases between the two ends. The CDR3 sequence is 15 residues long. The CDR3 protein is CASSTAGSGANVLTF. For the CDR3, the DNA is TGTGCCAGCAGCACCGCGGGCTCTGGGGCCAACGTCCTGACTTTC.

The chain joins TRBV5-1 to TRBJ2-1; D is unclear. The ends were cut back, 3 bases at V and 6 bases at J, with 19 bases in the middle. This CDR3 has 16 amino acids. The V gene's germline CDR1 is SGHRS and CDR2 YFSETQ. Here the CDR3 reads CASSSYRVGISNEQFF. The CDR3 DNA reads as TGCGCCAGCAGCTCATACAGAGTGGGAATCAGCAATGAGCAGTTCTTC. Combining the CDR3 with reference TRBV5-1 and TRBJ2-1 gives the whole variable domain KAGVTQTPRYLIKTRGQQVTLSCSPISGHRSVSWYQQTPGQGLQFLFEYFSETQRNKGNFPGRFSGRQFSNSRSEMNVSTLELGDSALYLCASSSYRVGISNEQFFGPGTRLTVL.

The chain uses TRBV7-9 and TRBJ2-1; 9 positions agree with TRBD2. The CDR3 contains 13 residues. The V gene's germline CDR1 is SEHNR and CDR2 FQNEAQ (reference sequence). V lost 4 bases, J lost 10 bases, and 5 bases stayed unmatched. Written as DNA, the CDR3 is TGTGCCAGCAGCTCAGGAACTAGCGGGGAGCAGTTCTTC. Translation: CASSSGTSGEQFF.

V is TRBV5-1 and J is TRBJ1-2; D unresolved. The V gene lost 0 bases and the J gene lost 2 bases, with 8 bases spanning the gap. Germline CDR1 reads SGHRS; CDR2 reads YFSETQ. The CDR3 contains 14 residues. As DNA, the CDR3 is TGCGCCAGCAGCTTGGAAGCCCCGAACTATGGCTACACCTTC. This codes for CASSLEAPNYGYTF.

The V gene is TRBV15, the J gene TRBJ1-5; D gene ambiguous. Trimming shortened V by 1 base and J by 1 base, and 17 bases separated the two germline ends. In germline, CDR1 is LNHNV, CDR2 YYDKDF (reference sequence). The CDR3 is 18 amino acids. CDR3 in amino acids: CATSRGRVSYLSNQPQHF. CDR3 sequence (DNA): TGTGCCACCAGCAGAGGTCGGGTCAGCTACCTAAGCAATCAGCCCCAGCATTTT.

This clone was seen a handful of times. The chain joins TRBV5-6 to TRBJ2-3; D remains unclear. The CDR3 loop spans 13 amino acids. Germline V gives CDR1 SGHDT, CDR2 YYEEEE. V lost 7 bases to trimming and J lost 2 bases, with 11 bases between them. The chain's CDR3 is CASGQPHTDTQYF. The CDR3, as DNA: TGTGCCAGCGGGCAACCGCACACAGATACGCAGTATTTT.

The rearrangement joins TRBV30 to TRBJ2-3; 11 nucleotides agree with TRBD2. J was trimmed by 2 bases and V by 4 bases; bases with no gene match: 5. The CDR3 totals 15 residues. CDR1 and CDR2 (germline): GTSNPN, SVGIG (reference sequence). CDR3 sequence reads: CAWTLGLADTDTQYF. CDR3 DNA sequence: TGTGCCTGGACCTTGGGACTAGCGGACACAGATACGCAGTATTTT. Supplemented by reference TRBV30 and TRBJ2-3, the full variable domain reads SQTIHQWPATLVQPVGSPLSLECTVEGTSNPNLYWYRQAAGRGLQLLFYSVGIGQISSEVPQNLSASRPQDRQFILSSKKLLLSDSGFYLCAWTLGLADTDTQYFGPGTRLTVL.

This clone was found a few times. The rearrangement links TRBV27 to TRBJ1-2; no clear D. Germline V gene lookup returns CDR1 MNHEY and CDR2 SMNVEV (reference sequence). This CDR3 comprises 13 residues. Trimming pared 4 bases from V and 0 bases from J, leaving 6 bases between. CDR3 loop: CASSSQSNYGYTF. The CDR3 DNA reads TGTGCCAGCAGTTCCCAGTCTAACTATGGCTACACCTTC.

This rearrangement joins TRBV5-6 to TRBJ1-2; D is possibly TRBD1 (5 bases). V dropped 3 bases and J dropped 4 bases, with 13 bases sitting between them. Per the germline V gene, CDR1 is SGHDT and CDR2 is YYEEEE. This CDR3 has 14 amino acids. For the CDR3, the DNA is TGTGCCAGCAGCTCTCCCGCCGGGGGCTATGGCTACACCTTC. This encodes CASSSPAGGYGYTF.